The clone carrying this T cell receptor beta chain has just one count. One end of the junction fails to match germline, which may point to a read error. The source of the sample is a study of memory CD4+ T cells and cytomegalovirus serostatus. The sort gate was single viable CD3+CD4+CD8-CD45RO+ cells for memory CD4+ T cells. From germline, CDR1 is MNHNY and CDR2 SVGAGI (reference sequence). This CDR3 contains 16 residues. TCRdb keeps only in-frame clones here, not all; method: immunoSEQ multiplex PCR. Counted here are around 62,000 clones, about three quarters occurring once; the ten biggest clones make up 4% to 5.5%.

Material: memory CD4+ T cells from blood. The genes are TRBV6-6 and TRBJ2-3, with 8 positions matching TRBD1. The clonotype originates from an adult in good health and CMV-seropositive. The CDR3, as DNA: TGTGCCAGCAGTAACTCAGGACAGGGTGGTACAGATACGCAGTATTTT. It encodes CASSNSGQGGTDTQYF.